This T cell receptor (beta chain) stems from a study of long-term antiretroviral therapy in people with HIV. This clone has only one observation. Survey-level immunoSEQ v3.0 assays were run. Using immunoSEQ multiplex PCR, the repertoire was profiled, and TCRdb retains in-frame clones only, with some absent. This table has about 16,000 clones, around 89% appearing once. Per germline, CDR1 SGHNT and CDR2 YYREEE (reference sequence). V was pared by 0 bases and J by 1 base, with 11 bases between. The CDR3 is made up of 15 amino acids. The material was unsorted PBMCs, obtained 0.7 years before starting antiretroviral therapy. The genes are TRBV5-4 and TRBJ2-7; no firm D call. This TCR was sampled from a man aged 50 to 59 with HIV. CDR3 in DNA: TGTGCCAGCAGCTTGGCCTCGACCATGTCCTACGAGCAGTACTTC. It specifies CASSLASTMSYEQYF.